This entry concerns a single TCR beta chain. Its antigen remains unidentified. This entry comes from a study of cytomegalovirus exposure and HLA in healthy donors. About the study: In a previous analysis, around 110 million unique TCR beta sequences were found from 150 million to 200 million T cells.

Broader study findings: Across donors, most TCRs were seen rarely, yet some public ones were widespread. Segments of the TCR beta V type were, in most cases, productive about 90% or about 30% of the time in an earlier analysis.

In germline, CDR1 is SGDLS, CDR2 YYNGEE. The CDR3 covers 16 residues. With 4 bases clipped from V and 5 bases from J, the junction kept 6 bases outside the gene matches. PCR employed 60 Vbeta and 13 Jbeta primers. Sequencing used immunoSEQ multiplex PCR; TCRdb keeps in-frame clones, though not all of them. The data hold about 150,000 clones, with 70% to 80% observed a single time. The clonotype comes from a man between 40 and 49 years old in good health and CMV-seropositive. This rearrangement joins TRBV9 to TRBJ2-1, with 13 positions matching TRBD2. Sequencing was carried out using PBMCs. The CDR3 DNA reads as TGTGCCAGCAGCCCAGGGACTAGCGGGATCAACAATGAGCAGTTCTTC. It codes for CASSPGTSGINNEQFF.